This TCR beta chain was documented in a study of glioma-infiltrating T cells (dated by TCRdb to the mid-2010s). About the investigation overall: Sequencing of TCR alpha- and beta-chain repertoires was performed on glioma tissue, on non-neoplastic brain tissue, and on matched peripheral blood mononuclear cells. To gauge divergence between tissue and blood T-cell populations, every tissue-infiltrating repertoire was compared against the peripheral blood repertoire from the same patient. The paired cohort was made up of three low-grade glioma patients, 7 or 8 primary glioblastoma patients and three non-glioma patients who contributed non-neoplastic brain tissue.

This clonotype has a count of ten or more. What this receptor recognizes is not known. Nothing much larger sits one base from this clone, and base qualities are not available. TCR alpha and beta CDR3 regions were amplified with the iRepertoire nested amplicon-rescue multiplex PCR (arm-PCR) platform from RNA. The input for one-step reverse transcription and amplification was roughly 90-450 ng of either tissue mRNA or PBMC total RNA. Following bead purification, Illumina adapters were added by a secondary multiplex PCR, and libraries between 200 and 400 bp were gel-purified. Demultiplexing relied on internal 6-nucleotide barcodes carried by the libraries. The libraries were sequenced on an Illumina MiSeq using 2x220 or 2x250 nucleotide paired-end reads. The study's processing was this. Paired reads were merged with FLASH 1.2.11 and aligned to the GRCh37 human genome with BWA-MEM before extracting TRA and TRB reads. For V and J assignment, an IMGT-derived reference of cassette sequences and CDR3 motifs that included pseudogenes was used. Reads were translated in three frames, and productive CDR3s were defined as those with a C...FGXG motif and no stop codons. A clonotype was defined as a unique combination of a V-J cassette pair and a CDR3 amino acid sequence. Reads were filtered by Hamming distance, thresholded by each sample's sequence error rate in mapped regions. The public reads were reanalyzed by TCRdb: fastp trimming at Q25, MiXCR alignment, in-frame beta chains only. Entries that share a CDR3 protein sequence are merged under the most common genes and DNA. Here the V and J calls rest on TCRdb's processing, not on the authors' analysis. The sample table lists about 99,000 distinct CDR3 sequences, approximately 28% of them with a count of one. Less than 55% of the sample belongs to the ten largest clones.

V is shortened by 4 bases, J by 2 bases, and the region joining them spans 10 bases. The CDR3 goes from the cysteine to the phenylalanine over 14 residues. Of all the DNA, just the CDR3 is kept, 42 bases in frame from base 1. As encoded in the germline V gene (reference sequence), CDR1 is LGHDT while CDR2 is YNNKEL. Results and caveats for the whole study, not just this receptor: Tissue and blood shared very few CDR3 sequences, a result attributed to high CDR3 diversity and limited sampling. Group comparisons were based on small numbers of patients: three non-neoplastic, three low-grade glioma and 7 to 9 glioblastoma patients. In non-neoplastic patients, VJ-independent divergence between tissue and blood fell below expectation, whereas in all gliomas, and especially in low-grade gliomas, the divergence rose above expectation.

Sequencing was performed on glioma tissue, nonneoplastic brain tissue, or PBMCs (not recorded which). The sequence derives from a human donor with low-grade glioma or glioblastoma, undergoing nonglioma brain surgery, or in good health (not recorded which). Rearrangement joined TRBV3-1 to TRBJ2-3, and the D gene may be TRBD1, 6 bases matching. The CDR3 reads CASSRGQNTDTQYF. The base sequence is TGTGCCAGCAGCCGCGGACAGAACACAGATACGCAGTATTTT.